This TCR beta chain originates from a study of T-cell reconstitution after alpha-beta-depleted transplantation in children (dated by TCRdb to the mid-2010s). Regarding the complete study: T-cell immune reconstitution after TCRalphabeta/CD19-depleted allogeneic hematopoietic cell transplantation in children was quantitatively tracked in the study by means of TCR repertoire profiling.

Spanning cysteine to phenylalanine, the CDR3 consists of 15 amino acids. Kept here is only the CDR3 DNA, which spans 45 bases and is read in frame from base 1. V ends up 1 base short and J 8 bases short, with an unmatched junction base count of 5. Reading the germline V gene gives CDR1 LGHNA and CDR2 YSLEER. Library preparation used PCR. The instrument given in TCRdb is Illumina HiSeq 2500. TCR libraries were prepared with molecular barcoding, using unique molecular identifiers to normalize TCRbeta repertoire quantification. The public reads were quality trimmed at Q25 with fastp and then assembled into clones with MiXCR by TCRdb, keeping productive beta chains. Rows are unified per CDR3 protein, each entry keeping the most common DNA and genes. In all, the sample holds 200,000 to 250,000 distinct CDR3 sequences, and around 13% of those were seen once. The ten largest clones take up roughly 2.8% of the sample.

This clonotype was seen ten or more times. Its antigen is unknown. Base quality data are lacking; no much larger clone is found one base away. This receptor chain uses TRBV4-3 and TRBJ1-4, with TRBD1 matching 9 junction bases. Material: PBMCs from the stem cell graft donor, obtained from the stem cell graft. This sequence originates from a human donor who donated a stem cell graft to a child with acute lymphoblastic leukemia. The DNA sequence is as follows: TGCGCCAGCAGCCAAGGAATGGGGACAGGGGAAAAACTGTTTTTT. This yields the protein CASSQGMGTGEKLFF.